Presented here are 30 T cell receptor beta chains from one specimen sequenced in a study of control samples from healthy donors and cancer patients. TCRdb's copy holds only in-frame clones and misses some; the assay was immunoSEQ multiplex PCR. The sample holds more than 85,000 clones, about nine tenths seen once. Sequencing used blood. These receptors all come from a human donor in good health. The donor label of this sample is uncertain.

V usage is TRBV27 and J usage is TRBJ1-1; D unclear. This CDR3 has 15 amino acids. Per germline, CDR1 MNHEY and CDR2 SMNVEV (reference sequence). Trimming took off 6 bases at V and 4 bases at J, with 18 bases between the two ends. The chain's CDR3 is CASRTTYQEGTEAFF. The CDR3 nucleotides read TGTGCCAGCAGAACGACTTACCAGGAGGGCACTGAAGCTTTCTTT.

The rearrangement links TRBV11-2 to TRBJ1-1; TRBD1 agrees at 8 bases. The V and J ends lost 0 bases and 7 bases, in that order; junction bases with no gene match: 13. Germline V CDR1 and CDR2: SGHAT, FQNNGV. The CDR3 extends over 17 amino acids. The CDR3 coding sequence is TGTGCCAGCAGCTTAGAGATGGGTCAGGGGGCGCATCTTGAAGCTTTCTTT. Its translation: CASSLEMGQGAHLEAFF.

The chain uses TRBV9 and TRBJ1-2; TRBD1 matches at 9 bases. With V trimmed by 2 bases and J by 3 bases, 2 bases remained unmatched. The CDR3 totals 14 residues. Germline assignment: CDR1 SGDLS and CDR2 YYNGEE. The CDR3 is CASSVRQGDYGYTF. The CDR3 DNA reads as TGTGCCAGCAGCGTGAGACAGGGGGACTATGGCTACACCTTC.

J is TRBJ1-6 and V is TRBV14, with no clear D. The V and J ends lost 2 bases and 8 bases respectively, with 7 bases between them. CDR3 size: 13 residues. Germline V gives CDR1 SGHDN, CDR2 FVKESK. The CDR3 bases are TGTGCCAGCAGCCAATTAGCTTATTCACCCCTCCACTTT. Translation gives CASSQLAYSPLHF.

CDR3 in amino acids: CASSPPVDYQPQHF. The CDR3, as DNA: TGTGCCAGCAGCCCCCCGGTGGATTATCAGCCCCAGCATTTT. V usage is TRBV5-8 and J usage is TRBJ1-5; D unresolved. CDR3 length: 14 residues. Germline V gives CDR1 SGHTS, CDR2 YDEGEE. V lost 4 bases, J lost 5 bases, and 13 bases lay in between.

The V and J genes are TRBV10-3 and TRBJ1-2; possible D gene TRBD1, 5 bases. In germline, CDR1 is ENHRY, CDR2 SYGVKD. This CDR3 spans 18 amino acids. V gave up 6 bases and J gave up 0 bases, with 23 bases separating them. The CDR3 coding sequence is TGTGCCATCAGACCAAGCATTACCACAGGAGGAGCTAACTATGGCTACACCTTC. It is translated as CAIRPSITTGGANYGYTF.

The chain uses TRBV12-2 and TRBJ1-4; TRBD1 is the table's D call, not checked against the DNA. TRBV12-2 is classified as a pseudogene. The CDR3 runs to 16 residues. CDR3 in amino acids: CASRFIPGQPREKLFF. For the CDR3, the DNA is TGTGCAAGTCGCTTTATCCCCGGACAGCCACGGGAAAAACTGTTTTTT.

V usage is TRBV2 and J usage is TRBJ1-1, with 7 nucleotides matching TRBD1. The ends lost 7 bases at V and 1 base at J; junction bases unmatched: 6. CDR1 and CDR2 from the germline V gene are SNHLY and FYNNEI. The CDR3 extends over 14 amino acids. For the CDR3, the DNA is TGTGCCAGCACCCTACGGACAGGGAACACTGAAGCTTTCTTT. Protein product: CASTLRTGNTEAFF.

This clone was observed a few times. The chain uses TRBV18 and TRBJ1-1, with D tentatively TRBD1 (5 bases). Trimming cost V 3 bases and J 1 base, with 9 bases left between them. Germline V CDR1 and CDR2: KGHSH, LQKENI. The CDR3 has 14 amino acids. CDR3 sequence reads: CASSPQGSNTEAFF. The CDR3 DNA reads as TGTGCCAGCTCACCTCAGGGATCGAACACTGAAGCTTTCTTT.

The V gene is TRBV19, the J gene TRBJ1-5, with TRBD1 as a possible D gene (5 bases). V lost 0 bases, J lost 5 bases, and 11 bases lay in between. Per germline, CDR1 LNHDA and CDR2 SQIVND (reference sequence). CDR3 size: 15 residues. CDR3 nucleotides: TGTGCCAGTAGTATAGAGGGCAGGGCGGATCAGCCCCAGCATTTT. It is translated as CASSIEGRADQPQHF.

The rearrangement joins TRBV4-3 to TRBJ1-4, with D unclear. The V gene's germline CDR1 is LGHNA and CDR2 YSLEER. The CDR3 length is 16 residues. The V and J ends lost 0 bases and 7 bases respectively, with 15 bases between them. CDR3 in amino acids: CASSQERPELGEKLFF. CDR3 nucleotides: TGCGCCAGCAGCCAAGAAAGGCCCGAATTGGGTGAAAAACTGTTTTTT.

This clone was counted once. The rearrangement uses TRBV19 and TRBJ1-6; unclear D gene. This CDR3 is 14 amino acids long. Trimming stripped 0 bases from V and 7 bases from J, with 7 bases between. The germline CDR1 and CDR2 sequences are LNHDA and SQIVND (reference sequence). The CDR3 nucleotides are TGTGCCAGTAGTATAGACGGGCCGAATTCACCCCTCCACTTT. Translated: CASSIDGPNSPLHF.

The rearrangement joins TRBV3-1 (or the pseudogene TRBV3-2) to TRBJ2-1, with 8 bases lining up with TRBD2. Germline lookup yields CDR1 LGHDT and CDR2 YNNKEL (reference sequence). The CDR3 covers 15 residues. After removal of 3 bases from V and 6 bases from J, the junction contained 7 bases not matched to a gene. DNA of the CDR3: TGTGCCAGCAGCCATTACGGGGGGGCGGGCAATGAGCAGTTCTTC. Residues: CASSHYGGAGNEQFF.

The rearrangement joins TRBV11-2 to TRBJ2-1, with D perhaps matching TRBD1 or TRBD2 (5 bases each). Between the trimmed V and J ends, which lost 5 bases and 5 bases, there was a span of 7 bases. Germline CDR1 and CDR2: SGHAT and FQNNGV. The CDR3 totals 12 residues. Here the CDR3 reads CASSPGHNEQFF. Here the CDR3 DNA reads TGTGCCAGCAGCCCGGGGCACAATGAGCAGTTCTTC.

V is TRBV6-1 and J is TRBJ2-7; no clear D. Germline lookup yields CDR1 MNHNS and CDR2 SASEGT. Trimming shortened V by 3 bases and J by 4 bases, and 16 bases separated the two germline ends. This CDR3 is 15 amino acids long. This CDR3 reads CASSDVSLVAYEQYF. CDR3 sequence (DNA): TGTGCCAGCAGTGATGTTAGCCTCGTTGCGTACGAGCAGTACTTC.

The chain links TRBV27 to TRBJ1-2, with D perhaps TRBD1 (5 bases). Germline loops: CDR1 MNHEY, CDR2 SMNVEV (reference sequence). The ends were cut back, 0 bases at V and 5 bases at J, with 13 bases in the middle. This CDR3 has 15 residues. The CDR3 loop reads CASSLSAGAVYGYTF. The CDR3 nucleotides are TGTGCCAGCAGTTTATCGGCTGGGGCCGTATATGGCTACACCTTC.

The V and J genes are TRBV21-1 and TRBJ1-1; the table's D gene call, TRBD1, was not cross checked with the DNA. TRBV21-1 is assigned pseudogene status. The CDR3 runs 11 residues. The CDR3 loop is CASNRGFEAFF. In nucleotides, the CDR3 is TGTGCCAGTAACAGGGGGTTTGAAGCTTTCTTT.

The rearrangement links TRBV15 to TRBJ1-4, with D maybe TRBD1 (5 bases). CDR1 and CDR2 (germline): LNHNV, YYDKDF (reference sequence). This CDR3 spans 12 amino acids. Trimming cost V 6 bases and J 10 bases, with 12 bases left between them. CDR3 sequence reads: CATSSSGGKLFF. CDR3 in DNA: TGTGCCACCAGTAGCTCGGGGGGAAAACTGTTTTTT.

This chain joins TRBV15 and TRBJ2-5, with D hard to call. This CDR3 region has 14 residues. The V end was cut by 0 bases, the J end by 7 bases, with 12 bases between. Germline V CDR1 and CDR2: LNHNV, YYDKDF (reference sequence). This chain's CDR3 is CATSRDLDRRTQYF. The DNA for the CDR3 is TGTGCCACCAGCAGAGATTTGGATAGGCGGACCCAGTACTTC.

V gene TRBV7-2 combines with J gene TRBJ2-4; D possibly corresponds to TRBD2 (6 bases). The V and J ends lost 2 bases and 7 bases respectively, with 12 bases between them. There are 14 residues in the CDR3. From germline, CDR1 is SGHTA and CDR2 FQGNSA. The CDR3 nucleotides read TGTGCCAGCAGCTTATCCCCAGGGAGGAACATTCAGTACTTC. Its protein is CASSLSPGRNIQYF.

The V call is TRBV13, the J call TRBJ2-7; no firm D call. V lost 0 bases, J lost 2 bases, and 11 bases lay in between. Germline V CDR1 and CDR2: PRHDT, FYEKMQ (reference sequence). CDR3 length equals 15 residues. CDR3 in DNA: TGTGCCAGCAGCTTAGGGACAACGCTTCCCTACGAGCAGTACTTC. Its protein is CASSLGTTLPYEQYF.

This chain's CDR3 is CASSYPLPGETQYF. CDR3 DNA: TGTGCCAGCAGTTACCCACTACCTGGGGAGACCCAGTACTTC. The chain uses TRBV6-5 and TRBJ2-5; D unclear. V was trimmed by 2 bases and J by 5 bases, leaving 12 bases between them. CDR3 length: 14 residues. The germline V gene has CDR1 MNHEY and CDR2 SVGAGI.

The chain recombines TRBV6-1 with TRBJ2-6; 8 bases line up with TRBD2. Germline assignment: CDR1 MNHNS and CDR2 SASEGT. The CDR3 runs to 16 residues. With V trimmed by 3 bases and J by 3 bases, 4 bases remained unmatched. CDR3 loop: CASSDSGGYGANVLTF. The DNA for the CDR3 is TGTGCCAGCAGTGATTCGGGGGGGTATGGGGCCAACGTCCTGACTTTC.

This sequence joins TRBV5-6 and TRBJ1-2, with D possibly being TRBD1 (5 bases). CDR1 and CDR2 from the germline V gene are SGHDT and YYEEEE. CDR3 length: 12 residues. Trimming pared 7 bases from V and 7 bases from J, leaving 14 bases between. The chain's CDR3 is CASERRAGGYTF. CDR3 DNA: TGTGCCAGCGAGCGCAGGGCTGGTGGCTACACCTTC.

The chain couples TRBV6-5 to TRBJ1-2; no clear D. The CDR3 is 13 amino acids. V gave up 4 bases and J gave up 6 bases, with 12 bases separating them. CDR1 and CDR2 from the germline V gene are MNHEY and SVGAGI. This chain's CDR3 is CASSSGPGDGYTF. Written as DNA, the CDR3 is TGTGCCAGCAGTTCCGGACCAGGAGATGGCTACACCTTC.

The V gene is TRBV3-1 (or the pseudogene TRBV3-2), the J gene TRBJ2-5; 7 positions agree with TRBD1. V dropped 2 bases and J dropped 3; count of bases not matched to a gene: 0. CDR3 length: 13 amino acids. The germline V gene encodes CDR1 LGHDT and CDR2 YNNKEL (reference sequence). The CDR3 DNA is TGTGCCAGCAGCCAACAGGGGGAAGAGACCCAGTACTTC. Its protein product is CASSQQGEETQYF.

The chain employs TRBV7-2 and TRBJ1-6, with unresolved D. V was pared by 1 base and J by 0 bases, with 10 bases between. Germline values: CDR1 SGHTA, CDR2 FQGNSA. The CDR3 length is 17 residues. CDR3 loop: CASSLVAAGSYNSPLHF. For the CDR3, the DNA is TGTGCCAGCAGCTTAGTGGCCGCTGGCTCCTATAATTCACCCCTCCACTTT.

The V call is TRBV28, the J call TRBJ1-5; 7 bases are a match to TRBD1. CDR1 MDHEN and CDR2 SYDVKM come from the germline V gene. V trimming: 10 bases; J trimming: 2 bases; junction bases outside the gene matches: 5. The CDR3 loop spans 13 amino acids. CDR3 sequence reads: CAIAGGGNQPQHF. CDR3 in DNA: TGTGCCATCGCAGGGGGAGGCAATCAGCCCCAGCATTTT.

As to this clone: Other nucleotide sequences from this sample produce the same CDR3. The chain joins TRBV29-1 to TRBJ2-3, with no clear D. With 4 bases removed from V and 6 bases from J, the gap between germline ends came to 11 bases. Germline loops: CDR1 SQVTM, CDR2 ANQGSEA. This CDR3 region has 12 residues. CDR3 sequence: CSVGVPGDTQYF. DNA for the CDR3: TGCAGCGTTGGGGTTCCCGGGGATACGCAGTATTTT.

This clone turned up a few times. V gene TRBV5-1 combines with J gene TRBJ1-1, with D perhaps matching TRBD1 (6 bases). The germline gives CDR1 SGHRS, CDR2 YFSETQ. CDR3 length: 11 amino acids. Trimming pared 3 bases from V and 10 bases from J, leaving 10 bases between. The DNA for the CDR3 is TGCGCCAGCAGCTGGGAAGGGGGAGCTTTCTTT. Translating it yields CASSWEGGAFF.